This T cell receptor (beta chain) appears in the sequencing data of a study of blood T cell repertoires in COVID-19. Produced via immunoSEQ multiplex PCR; TCRdb's table is partial and in-frame only. The data contain approximately 380,000 clones, 80% to 95% of them singletons. CDR3 length: 14 residues. The V gene's germline CDR1 is SGHRS and CDR2 YFSETQ. Trimming took 3 bases from V and 6 from J, leaving 13 bases between them. V gene TRBV5-1 combines with J gene TRBJ1-5; D unclear. Input material: PBMCs or T cells enriched from blood (not recorded which). This receptor was identified in a woman aged 35 to 49 who had been exposed to COVID-19. As DNA, the CDR3 is TGCGCCAGCAGCTCCACCCCGGGGAGTCAGCCCCAGCATTTT. Translation gives CASSSTPGSQPQHF.